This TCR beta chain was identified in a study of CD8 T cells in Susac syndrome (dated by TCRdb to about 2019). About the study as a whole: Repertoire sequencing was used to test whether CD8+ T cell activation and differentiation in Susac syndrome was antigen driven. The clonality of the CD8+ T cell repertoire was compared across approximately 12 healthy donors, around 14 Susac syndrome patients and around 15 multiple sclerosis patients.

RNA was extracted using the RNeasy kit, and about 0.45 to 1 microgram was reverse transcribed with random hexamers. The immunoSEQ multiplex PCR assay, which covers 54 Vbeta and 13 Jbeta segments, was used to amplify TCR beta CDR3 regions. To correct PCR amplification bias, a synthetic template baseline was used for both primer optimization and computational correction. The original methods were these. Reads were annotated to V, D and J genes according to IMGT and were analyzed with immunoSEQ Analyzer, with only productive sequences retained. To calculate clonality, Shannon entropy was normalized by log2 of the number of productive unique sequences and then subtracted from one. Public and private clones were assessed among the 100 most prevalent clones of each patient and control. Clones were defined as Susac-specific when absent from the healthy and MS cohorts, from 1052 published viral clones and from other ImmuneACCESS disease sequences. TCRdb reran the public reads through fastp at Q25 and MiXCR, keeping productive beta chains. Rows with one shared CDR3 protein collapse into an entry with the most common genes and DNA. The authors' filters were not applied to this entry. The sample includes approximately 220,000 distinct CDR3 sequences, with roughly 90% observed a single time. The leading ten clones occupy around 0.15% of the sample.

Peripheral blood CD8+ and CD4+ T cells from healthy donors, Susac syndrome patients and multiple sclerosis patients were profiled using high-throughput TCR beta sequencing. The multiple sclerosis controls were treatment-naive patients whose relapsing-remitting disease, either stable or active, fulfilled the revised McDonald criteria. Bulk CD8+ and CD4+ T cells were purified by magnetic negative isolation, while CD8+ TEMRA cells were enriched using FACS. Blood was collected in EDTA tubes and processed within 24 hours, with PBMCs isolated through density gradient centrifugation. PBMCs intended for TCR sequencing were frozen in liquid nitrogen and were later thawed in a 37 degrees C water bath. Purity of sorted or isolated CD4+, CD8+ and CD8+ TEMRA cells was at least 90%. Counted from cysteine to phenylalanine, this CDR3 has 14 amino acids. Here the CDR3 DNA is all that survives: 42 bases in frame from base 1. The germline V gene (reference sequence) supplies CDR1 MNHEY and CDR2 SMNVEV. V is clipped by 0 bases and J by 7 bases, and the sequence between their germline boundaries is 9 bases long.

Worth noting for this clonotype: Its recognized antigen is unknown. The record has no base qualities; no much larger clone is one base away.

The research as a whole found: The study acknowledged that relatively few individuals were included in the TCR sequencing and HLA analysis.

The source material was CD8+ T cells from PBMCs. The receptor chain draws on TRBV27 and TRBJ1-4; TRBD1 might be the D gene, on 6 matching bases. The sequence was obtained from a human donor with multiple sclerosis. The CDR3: CASSLSGGAEKLFF. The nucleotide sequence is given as TGTGCCAGCAGTTTATCAGGGGGGGCTGAAAAACTGTTTTTT.